This TCR beta chain was found in a study of cytomegalovirus exposure and HLA in healthy donors. About the study: Roughly 77 million unique TCRs from HLA-typed donors made up an early data release.

Amplification used 60 Vbeta primers and 13 Jbeta primers. Libraries were prepared by immunoSEQ multiplex PCR; TCRdb keeps only in-frame clonotypes and omits some of them. The repertoire holds around 120,000 clones, roughly four fifths seen once, with about 6% in the top ten. The V gene end was trimmed by 6 bases and the J gene end by 5 bases; junction bases not matched to a gene: 6. The CDR3 totals 14 residues. Germline CDR1 is SNHLY and CDR2 is FYNNEI. The clonotype originates from a woman between 40 and 50 years old in good health and CMV-seronegative. This chain links TRBV2 with TRBJ2-1; TRBD2 agrees at 8 bases. Sequences were obtained from PBMCs. For the CDR3, the DNA is TGTGCCAGCAGCTCGGGACTAGTAAACAATGAGCAGTTCTTC. Residues: CASSSGLVNNEQFF.